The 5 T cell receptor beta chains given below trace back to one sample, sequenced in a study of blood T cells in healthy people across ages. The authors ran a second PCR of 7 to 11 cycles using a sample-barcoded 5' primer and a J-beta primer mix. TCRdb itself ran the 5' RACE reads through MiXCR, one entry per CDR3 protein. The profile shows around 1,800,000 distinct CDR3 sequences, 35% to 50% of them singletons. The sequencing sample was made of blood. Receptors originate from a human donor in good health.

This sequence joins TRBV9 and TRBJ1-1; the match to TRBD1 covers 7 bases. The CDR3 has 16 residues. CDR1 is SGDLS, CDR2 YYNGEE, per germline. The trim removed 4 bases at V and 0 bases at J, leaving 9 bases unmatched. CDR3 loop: CASSPLGQLMNTEAFF. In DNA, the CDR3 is TGTGCCAGCAGCCCCCTGGGACAGTTGATGAACACTGAAGCTTTCTTT.

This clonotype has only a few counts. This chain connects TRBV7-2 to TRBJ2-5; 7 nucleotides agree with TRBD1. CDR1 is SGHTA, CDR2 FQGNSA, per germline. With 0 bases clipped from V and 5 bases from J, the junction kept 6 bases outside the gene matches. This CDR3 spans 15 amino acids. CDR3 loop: CASSLAPRGPETQYF. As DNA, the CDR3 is TGTGCCAGCAGCTTAGCGCCAAGGGGGCCGGAGACCCAGTACTTC.

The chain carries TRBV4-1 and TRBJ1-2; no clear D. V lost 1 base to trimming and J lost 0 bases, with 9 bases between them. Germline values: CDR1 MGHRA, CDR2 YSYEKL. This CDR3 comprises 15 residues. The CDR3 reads CASSQGPPANYGYTF. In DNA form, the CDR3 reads TGCGCCAGCAGCCAAGGCCCCCCAGCTAACTATGGCTACACCTTC.

For the CDR3, the DNA is TGCAGCGGGTTCGAACCCGGGACAGGGGGTTTCTTT. This codes for CSGFEPGTGGFF. The chain couples TRBV29-1 to TRBJ1-1; TRBD1 matches at 11 bases. There are 12 residues in the CDR3. Germline CDR1 is SQVTM and CDR2 is ANQGSEA. The junction had 11 bases not matched to a gene; V was cut back by 7 bases and J by 13 bases.

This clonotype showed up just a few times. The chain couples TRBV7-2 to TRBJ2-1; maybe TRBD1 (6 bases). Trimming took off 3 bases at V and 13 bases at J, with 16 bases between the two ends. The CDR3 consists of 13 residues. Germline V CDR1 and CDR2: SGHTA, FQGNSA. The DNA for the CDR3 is TGTGCCAGCAGCTTGAGGCCCCGGGACATTCAGTTCTTC. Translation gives CASSLRPRDIQFF.